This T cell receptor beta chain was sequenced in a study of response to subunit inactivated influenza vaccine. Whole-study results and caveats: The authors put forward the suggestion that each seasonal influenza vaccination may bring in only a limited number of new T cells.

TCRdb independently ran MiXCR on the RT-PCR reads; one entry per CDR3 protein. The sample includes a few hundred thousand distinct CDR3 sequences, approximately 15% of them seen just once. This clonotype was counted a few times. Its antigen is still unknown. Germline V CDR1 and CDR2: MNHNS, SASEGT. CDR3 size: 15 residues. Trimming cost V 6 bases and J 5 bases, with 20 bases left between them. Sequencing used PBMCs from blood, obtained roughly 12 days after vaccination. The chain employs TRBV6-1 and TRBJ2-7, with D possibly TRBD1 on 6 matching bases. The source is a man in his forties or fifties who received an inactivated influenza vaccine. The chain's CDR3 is CASSRPSRQAHEQYF. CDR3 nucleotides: TGTGCCAGCAGCCGCCCTTCCCGACAGGCCCACGAGCAGTACTTC.